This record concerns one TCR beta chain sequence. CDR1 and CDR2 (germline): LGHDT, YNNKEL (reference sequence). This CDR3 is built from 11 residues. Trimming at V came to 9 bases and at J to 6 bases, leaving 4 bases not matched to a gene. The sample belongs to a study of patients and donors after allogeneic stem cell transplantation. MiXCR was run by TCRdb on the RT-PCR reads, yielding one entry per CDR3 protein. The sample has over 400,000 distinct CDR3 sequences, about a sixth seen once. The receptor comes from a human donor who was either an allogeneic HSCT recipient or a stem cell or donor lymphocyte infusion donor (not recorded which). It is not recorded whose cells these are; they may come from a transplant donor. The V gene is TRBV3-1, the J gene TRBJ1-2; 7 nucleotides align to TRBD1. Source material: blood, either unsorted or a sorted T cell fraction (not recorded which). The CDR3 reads CARDREDGYTF. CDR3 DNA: TGTGCCAGAGACAGGGAGGATGGCTACACCTTC.